Below, one T cell receptor (beta chain) is given with its context. This entry comes from a study of CD8 T cells in Susac syndrome. Trimming removed 8 bases from V and 1 base from J; junction bases left unmatched: 10. Germline values: CDR1 LNHDA, CDR2 SQIVND (reference sequence). The length of the CDR3 is 15 residues. Peripheral blood CD8+ and CD4+ T cells were profiled by TCR beta sequencing. CD8+ and CD4+ T cells were negatively isolated; TEMRA cells were FACS-enriched. Random hexamers primed reverse transcription of roughly 0.5 to 1 ug RNA. TCR beta CDR3 was amplified by immunoSEQ covering 54 Vbeta and 13 Jbeta. A single record per CDR3 protein comes from TCRdb applying MiXCR to the immunoSEQ multiplex PCR reads. The sample consists of roughly 180,000 distinct CDR3 sequences, less than 95% of them appearing once.

Sequencing was carried out using CD4+ T cells from PBMCs. V gene TRBV19 combines with J gene TRBJ2-7, with 8 bases fitting TRBD2. The clonotype comes from a human donor in good health. DNA for the CDR3: TGTGCCAGTCGAGGGGCGGGGGGAGCGTCCTACGAGCAGTACTTC. This codes for CASRGAGGASYEQYF.